This TCR beta chain derives from a study of T cells in tuberculosis. Study-wide results and caveats: Cases with active tuberculosis were adults, while controls were adolescents. Smaller alpha distances in active tuberculosis partly reflected shorter CDR3-alpha lengths. Active tuberculosis alpha repertoires lay closer to GMM-specific TCRs than controls'.

Latent tuberculosis screening used tuberculin skin test and IGRA at entry. The assay was immunoSEQ multiplex PCR, and TCRdb's table has in-frame clones only and misses some. The repertoire holds about 20,000 clones, roughly nine tenths seen once, with roughly 14% in the top ten. The CDR3 has 12 amino acids. Between the trimmed V and J ends, which lost 9 bases and 8 bases, there was a span of 13 bases. Germline lookup yields CDR1 SNHLY and CDR2 FYNNEI. Worth noting for this clone: Its antigen remains unidentified.

The rearrangement links TRBV2 to TRBJ1-4, with D possibly TRBD1 on 5 matching bases. Sequencing was performed on PBMCs. The TCR comes from a donor aged 10-29 years with latent tuberculosis or without tuberculosis infection. This CDR3 reads CASSFGGEKLFF. The CDR3 DNA is TGTGCCAGTAGTTTCGGGGGGGAAAAACTGTTTTTT.